This is a list of T cell receptor beta chains from one sample in a study of blood T cell repertoires in COVID-19. Data came from immunoSEQ multiplex PCR; TCRdb stores just in-frame clones and leaves some out. The repertoire consists of about 110,000 clones, with roughly 80% occurring once and the leading ten covering 20% to 25%. The specimen sequenced was peripheral blood. The receptors shown here come from a man between 70 and 80 years old with active or convalescent COVID-19. Both conserved end residues are part of each CDR3. D genes are given only for firm matches. Rows may omit the clone size; those that give it use once, few, many or a size class.

v_call: TRBV4-2
clone_size: .
j_call: TRBJ2-3
d_call: TRBD2
cdr3_aa: CASSLIAGASTDTQYF
cdr3_nt: TGTGCCAGCAGCTTAATAGCGGGAGCTAGCACAGATACGCAGTATTTT

v_call: TRBV29-1
clone_size: .
j_call: TRBJ1-1
d_call: TRBD1
cdr3_aa: CSVAGQENTEAFF
cdr3_nt: TGCAGCGTTGCGGGACAGGAGAACACTGAAGCTTTCTTT

v_call: TRBV2
clone_size: .
j_call: TRBJ2-7
d_call: TRBD2
cdr3_aa: CASKTSGPYEQYF
cdr3_nt: TGTGCCAGCAAAACTAGCGGGCCCTACGAGCAGTACTTC

v_call: TRBV6-1
clone_size: few
j_call: TRBJ1-5
d_call: .
cdr3_aa: CASSEARQYSNQPQHF
cdr3_nt: TGTGCCAGCAGTGAAGCGCGGCAGTATAGCAATCAGCCCCAGCATTTT

v_call: TRBV5-1
clone_size: .
j_call: TRBJ2-7
d_call: TRBD2
cdr3_aa: CASSFEAGVYYEQYF
cdr3_nt: TGCGCCAGCAGCTTCGAAGCGGGGGTTTACTACGAGCAGTACTTC

v_call: TRBV2
clone_size: .
j_call: TRBJ2-7
d_call: TRBD1
cdr3_aa: CASMERTGGGDEQYF
cdr3_nt: TGTGCCAGTATGGAAAGGACAGGGGGCGGGGACGAGCAGTACTTC

v_call: TRBV7-9
clone_size: .
j_call: TRBJ2-3
d_call: TRBD2
cdr3_aa: CASSPLTSGLSTDTQYF
cdr3_nt: TGTGCCAGCAGCCCCTTGACTAGCGGCCTAAGCACAGATACGCAGTATTTT

v_call: TRBV27
clone_size: medium-sized
j_call: TRBJ1-5
d_call: .
cdr3_aa: CASSLDSLNQPQHF
cdr3_nt: TGTGCCAGCAGCCTGGACAGTCTCAATCAGCCCCAGCATTTT

v_call: TRBV19
clone_size: .
j_call: TRBJ1-5
d_call: TRBD1
cdr3_aa: CASSLTGAQQPQHF
cdr3_nt: TGTGCCAGTAGCCTTACAGGGGCCCAACAGCCCCAGCATTTT

v_call: TRBV20-1
clone_size: .
j_call: TRBJ2-3
d_call: TRBD2
cdr3_aa: CSASLVAGGSTDTQYF
cdr3_nt: TGCAGTGCTAGTTTGGTAGCGGGGGGTTCCACAGATACGCAGTATTTT

v_call: TRBV7-9
clone_size: .
j_call: TRBJ1-1
d_call: TRBD1
cdr3_aa: CASSLAQGTGRAEAFF
cdr3_nt: TGTGCCAGCAGCTTAGCTCAGGGGACAGGTCGGGCTGAAGCTTTCTTT

v_call: TRBV28
clone_size: .
j_call: TRBJ2-2
d_call: .
cdr3_aa: CASSFSVGELFF
cdr3_nt: TGTGCCAGCAGTTTCAGTGTAGGGGAGCTGTTTTTT

v_call: TRBV19
clone_size: .
j_call: TRBJ1-4
d_call: TRBD1
cdr3_aa: CASGQTGLATNEKLFF
cdr3_nt: TGTGCCAGTGGTCAGACAGGGCTCGCAACTAATGAAAAACTGTTTTTT

v_call: TRBV9
clone_size: .
j_call: TRBJ2-7
d_call: .
cdr3_aa: CASSRPGRPSYEQYF
cdr3_nt: TGTGCCAGCAGTCGCCCGGGTCGTCCGTCCTACGAGCAGTACTTC

v_call: TRBV28
clone_size: .
j_call: TRBJ1-4
d_call: TRBD1
cdr3_aa: CASSLVGQGDEKLFF
cdr3_nt: TGTGCCAGCAGTTTAGTGGGACAGGGTGATGAAAAACTGTTTTTT

v_call: TRBV6-1
clone_size: .
j_call: TRBJ2-6
d_call: .
cdr3_aa: CASSENSPGANVLTF
cdr3_nt: TGTGCCAGCAGTGAAAACAGCCCTGGGGCCAACGTCCTGACTTTC

v_call: TRBV20-1
clone_size: .
j_call: TRBJ2-7
d_call: .
cdr3_aa: CSASRGSYEQYF
cdr3_nt: TGCAGTGCTAGTCGGGGCTCCTACGAGCAGTACTTC

v_call: TRBV25-1
clone_size: .
j_call: TRBJ1-5
d_call: .
cdr3_aa: CATRGNDNYQPQHF
cdr3_nt: TGTGCCACCCGGGGTAATGACAACTATCAGCCCCAGCATTTT

v_call: TRBV10-3
clone_size: .
j_call: TRBJ1-1
d_call: .
cdr3_aa: CAIREQENTEAFF
cdr3_nt: TGTGCCATCAGGGAACAGGAGAACACTGAAGCTTTCTTT

v_call: TRBV24-1
clone_size: .
j_call: TRBJ2-1
d_call: .
cdr3_aa: CATSESSHEQFF
cdr3_nt: TGTGCCACCAGTGAGAGTAGTCATGAGCAGTTCTTC

v_call: TRBV7-9
clone_size: .
j_call: TRBJ1-2
d_call: TRBD1
cdr3_aa: CASSLRDRGLEGYTF
cdr3_nt: TGTGCCAGCAGCTTAAGGGACAGGGGGCTCGAAGGCTACACCTTC

v_call: TRBV4-2
clone_size: .
j_call: TRBJ2-1
d_call: TRBD1
cdr3_aa: CASSSKRDRGSEQFF
cdr3_nt: TGTGCCAGCAGCTCGAAACGGGACAGGGGTTCTGAGCAGTTCTTC

v_call: TRBV5-6
clone_size: few
j_call: TRBJ1-2
d_call: .
cdr3_aa: CASSRRAGDGYTF
cdr3_nt: TGTGCCAGCAGCCGCAGGGCAGGGGATGGCTACACCTTC

v_call: TRBV3-1/TRBV3-2
clone_size: .
j_call: TRBJ2-5
d_call: .
cdr3_aa: CASSQDGTGYETQYF
cdr3_nt: TGTGCCAGCAGCCAAGACGGTACAGGGTACGAGACCCAGTACTTC

v_call: TRBV6-1
clone_size: .
j_call: TRBJ2-1
d_call: .
cdr3_aa: CASSEVVGPYNEQFF
cdr3_nt: TGTGCCAGCAGTGAAGTCGTGGGCCCCTACAATGAGCAGTTCTTC

v_call: TRBV21-1
clone_size: .
j_call: TRBJ1-2
d_call: .
cdr3_aa: CASSKALGDSPPYGYTF
cdr3_nt: TGTGCCAGCAGCAAGGCCCTTGGGGACTCACCCCCCTATGGCTACACCTTC

v_call: TRBV5-4
clone_size: few
j_call: TRBJ1-2
d_call: TRBD1
cdr3_aa: CASSIPGGANYGYTF
cdr3_nt: TGTGCCAGCAGCATACCAGGGGGCGCTAACTATGGCTACACCTTC

v_call: TRBV28
clone_size: .
j_call: TRBJ2-1
d_call: .
cdr3_aa: CATPGTGKGEQFF
cdr3_nt: TGTGCCACCCCGGGAACAGGGAAGGGTGAGCAGTTCTTC